Presented here are 17 T cell receptor beta chains from one specimen sequenced in a study of breast tumors, draining lymph nodes, adjacent tissues. One entry per CDR3 protein results from TCRdb running MiXCR on the multiplex PCR reads. This table holds about 89,000 distinct CDR3 sequences, more than 25% found once. Samples came from axillary lymph nodes draining the breast cancer. Sequenced input: axillary lymph node tissue. The source is a female donor with breast cancer. Some clones in this sample may be carry-over from other donors' samples.

This clonotype was seen many times. The chain has TRBV20-1 and TRBJ1-1; D not certain. V shed 6 bases and J shed 1 base, with 9 bases lying between them. Germline loops: CDR1 DFQATT, CDR2 SNEGSKA (reference sequence). CDR3 length: 12 residues. CDR3 bases: TGCAGTGCGGTGGGGAGGAACACTGAAGCTTTCTTT. It yields the protein CSAVGRNTEAFF.

This clonotype was recorded at least ten times. The gene calls are TRBV14 and TRBJ2-3; possibly TRBD1 or TRBD2 for D (5 bases each). The CDR3 is made up of 15 amino acids. Germline CDR1 and CDR2: SGHDN and FVKESK. V lost 1 base to trimming and J lost 1 base, with 9 bases between them. CDR3 nucleotide sequence: TGTGCCAGCAGCCAAGTGAGGGGCGGCACAGATACGCAGTATTTT. Encoded protein: CASSQVRGGTDTQYF.

The rearrangement links TRBV28 to TRBJ2-3; 12 nucleotides match TRBD2. V trimming: 5 bases; J trimming: 3 bases; junction bases outside the gene matches: 9. The CDR3 covers 17 residues. Per the germline V gene, CDR1 is MDHEN and CDR2 is SYDVKM. CDR3 DNA sequence: TGTGCCAGCAGTGGGGATACTAGCGGGAGGCCGACAGATACGCAGTATTTT. Its translation: CASSGDTSGRPTDTQYF.

This sequence joins TRBV19 and TRBJ1-6, with 9 nucleotides matching TRBD1. CDR1 LNHDA and CDR2 SQIVND come from the germline V gene (reference sequence). J was trimmed by 6 bases and V by 5 bases; bases with no gene match: 5. The CDR3 runs to 15 residues. Written as DNA, the CDR3 is TGTGCCAGTAGTGAAACAGGGGGCGGTAATTCACCCCTCCACTTT. Amino acid sequence: CASSETGGGNSPLHF.

This clonotype came up many times. The rearrangement joins TRBV12-3 or TRBV12-4 to TRBJ2-2; D remains unclear. CDR3 length: 15 residues. The germline V and J ends were trimmed by 3 bases and 2 bases, with 10 bases remaining between them. The CDR3 sequence: CASSLGARNTGELFF. CDR3 nucleotide sequence: TGTGCCAGCAGTTTGGGCGCGCGTAACACCGGGGAGCTGTTTTTT.

At least ten counts were recorded for this clonotype. The chain has TRBV7-8 and TRBJ2-7; 12 positions agree with TRBD2. CDR1 is SGHVS, CDR2 FQNEAQ, per germline. The CDR3 covers 15 residues. V lost 3 bases to trimming and J lost 7 bases; unmatched junction nucleotides: 7. CDR3 in amino acids: CASSFLAGGPEEQYF. CDR3 sequence (DNA): TGTGCCAGCAGCTTCCTAGCGGGAGGGCCGGAAGAGCAGTACTTC.

This clonotype was detected many times. The chain uses TRBV14 and TRBJ2-1, with 13 positions matching TRBD2. V lost 3 bases and J lost 5; bases outside the gene matches: 7. Germline loops: CDR1 SGHDN, CDR2 FVKESK. The CDR3 is 17 residues long. CDR3: CASSQRRTSGRDNEQFF. CDR3 DNA sequence: TGTGCCAGCAGCCAGCGACGAACTAGCGGGAGGGACAATGAGCAGTTCTTC.

This clonotype was picked up many times. The J gene is TRBJ2-1, the V gene TRBV6-1, with TRBD1 matching 9 bases. Germline lookup yields CDR1 MNHNS and CDR2 SASEGT. V trimming: 6 bases; J trimming: 7 bases; junction bases outside the gene matches: 4. The CDR3 is 13 amino acids. The CDR3 DNA follows: TGTGCCAGCAGCGACAGGGGGACGAATGAGCAGTTCTTC. Translation: CASSDRGTNEQFF.

This clonotype was observed at least ten times. The chain has TRBV7-2 and TRBJ1-2, with D tentatively TRBD1 (6 bases). The V gene's germline CDR1 is SGHTA and CDR2 FQGNSA. The ends were cut back, 1 base at V and 1 base at J, with 22 bases in the middle. CDR3 length equals 19 residues. CDR3 sequence (DNA): TGTGCCAGCAGCTTAGACCCCTTAATTACAGGGTGGGGTAACTATGGCTACACCTTC. It specifies CASSLDPLITGWGNYGYTF.

With respect to this clonotype: A much more abundant neighbour one base away suggests this may be a read error. The V and J genes are TRBV12-3 or TRBV12-4 and TRBJ1-1; 7 nucleotides line up with TRBD1. The CDR3 is made up of 13 amino acids. The CDR3 spells CASSLRGDSEALF. CDR3 sequence (DNA): TGTGCCAGCAGCCTCCGGGGGGACAGCGAAGCTCTCTTT.

The rearrangement uses TRBV12-3 or TRBV12-4 and TRBJ2-1; 10 bases line up with TRBD2. The CDR3 contains 16 residues. The trim removed 7 bases at V and 9 bases at J, leaving 15 bases unmatched. In DNA form, the CDR3 reads TGTGCCAGCATAGACCAGGGGCTAGCGGGAGTGCTTGAGCAGTTCTTC. Translating it yields CASIDQGLAGVLEQFF.

The chain couples TRBV11-2 to TRBJ2-5; D is possibly TRBD2 (6 bases). V lost 5 bases and J lost 3, with 13 bases in between. Germline V CDR1 and CDR2: SGHAT, FQNNGV. The CDR3 consists of 14 residues. The chain's CDR3 is CASSPPRGKETQYF. The CDR3 DNA reads TGTGCCAGCAGCCCTCCCCGGGGGAAAGAGACCCAGTACTTC.

The sample holds many counts of this clonotype. The chain has TRBV5-6 and TRBJ1-5; no definite D call. Trimming removed 1 base from V and 3 bases from J, with 2 bases in between. The CDR3 totals 12 residues. The V gene's germline CDR1 is SGHDT and CDR2 YYEEEE. This CDR3 reads CASSLPNQPQHF. In nucleotides, the CDR3 is TGTGCCAGCAGCTTGCCCAATCAGCCCCAGCATTTT. Full variable domain (rest looked up from reference TRBV5-6 and TRBJ1-5): DAGVTQSPTHLIKTRGQQVTLRCSPKSGHDTVSWYQQALGQGPQFIFQYYEEEERQRGNFPDRFSGHQFPNYSSELNVNALLLGDSALYLCASSLPNQPQHFGDGTRLSIL.

In this sample, this clonotype turned up many times. J is TRBJ1-2 and V is TRBV20-1; TRBD1 matches 7 bases. CDR1 and CDR2 (germline): DFQATT, SNEGSKA (reference sequence). V was clipped by 5 bases and J by 6 bases; unmatched bases: 9. This CDR3 comprises 13 residues. The CDR3 spells CSASTGQLDGYTF. Written as DNA, the CDR3 is TGCAGTGCTTCAACGGGACAGTTGGATGGCTACACCTTC.

This clonotype was picked up many times. The genes are TRBV7-2 and TRBJ2-5; D remains unclear. The CDR3 runs 14 residues. With 0 bases removed from V and 9 bases from J, the gap between germline ends came to 14 bases. Germline CDR1 is SGHTA and CDR2 is FQGNSA. The CDR3 nucleotides read TGTGCCAGCAGCTTAGCGACCTGGGAATGGTCCCAGTACTTC. This encodes CASSLATWEWSQYF.

This clonotype was observed at least ten times. Since no conserved phenylalanine or tryptophan closes the CDR3, a read error is the likely cause. The rearrangement links TRBV20-1 to TRBJ2-7; TRBD1 agrees at 8 bases. Trimming took 3 bases from V and 5 from J; bases not matched to a gene: 9. Germline assignment: CDR1 DFQATT and CDR2 SNEGSKA (reference sequence). CDR3 length: 14 amino acids. The CDR3 DNA reads TGCAGTGCTAGCCGGACAGGGCTTACCCACGAGCAGTACCTC. This translates into CSASRTGLTHEQYL.

This clonotype came up many times. The V gene is TRBV6-5, the J gene TRBJ2-3; a possible D gene is TRBD1 (6 bases). Germline lookup yields CDR1 MNHEY and CDR2 SVGAGI. V was shortened by 6 bases and J by 7 bases, with 14 bases between the two germline ends. The CDR3 covers 13 residues. This CDR3 reads CASRGANRHTQYF. CDR3 nucleotides: TGTGCCAGCAGGGGGGCCAACCGCCATACGCAGTATTTT.